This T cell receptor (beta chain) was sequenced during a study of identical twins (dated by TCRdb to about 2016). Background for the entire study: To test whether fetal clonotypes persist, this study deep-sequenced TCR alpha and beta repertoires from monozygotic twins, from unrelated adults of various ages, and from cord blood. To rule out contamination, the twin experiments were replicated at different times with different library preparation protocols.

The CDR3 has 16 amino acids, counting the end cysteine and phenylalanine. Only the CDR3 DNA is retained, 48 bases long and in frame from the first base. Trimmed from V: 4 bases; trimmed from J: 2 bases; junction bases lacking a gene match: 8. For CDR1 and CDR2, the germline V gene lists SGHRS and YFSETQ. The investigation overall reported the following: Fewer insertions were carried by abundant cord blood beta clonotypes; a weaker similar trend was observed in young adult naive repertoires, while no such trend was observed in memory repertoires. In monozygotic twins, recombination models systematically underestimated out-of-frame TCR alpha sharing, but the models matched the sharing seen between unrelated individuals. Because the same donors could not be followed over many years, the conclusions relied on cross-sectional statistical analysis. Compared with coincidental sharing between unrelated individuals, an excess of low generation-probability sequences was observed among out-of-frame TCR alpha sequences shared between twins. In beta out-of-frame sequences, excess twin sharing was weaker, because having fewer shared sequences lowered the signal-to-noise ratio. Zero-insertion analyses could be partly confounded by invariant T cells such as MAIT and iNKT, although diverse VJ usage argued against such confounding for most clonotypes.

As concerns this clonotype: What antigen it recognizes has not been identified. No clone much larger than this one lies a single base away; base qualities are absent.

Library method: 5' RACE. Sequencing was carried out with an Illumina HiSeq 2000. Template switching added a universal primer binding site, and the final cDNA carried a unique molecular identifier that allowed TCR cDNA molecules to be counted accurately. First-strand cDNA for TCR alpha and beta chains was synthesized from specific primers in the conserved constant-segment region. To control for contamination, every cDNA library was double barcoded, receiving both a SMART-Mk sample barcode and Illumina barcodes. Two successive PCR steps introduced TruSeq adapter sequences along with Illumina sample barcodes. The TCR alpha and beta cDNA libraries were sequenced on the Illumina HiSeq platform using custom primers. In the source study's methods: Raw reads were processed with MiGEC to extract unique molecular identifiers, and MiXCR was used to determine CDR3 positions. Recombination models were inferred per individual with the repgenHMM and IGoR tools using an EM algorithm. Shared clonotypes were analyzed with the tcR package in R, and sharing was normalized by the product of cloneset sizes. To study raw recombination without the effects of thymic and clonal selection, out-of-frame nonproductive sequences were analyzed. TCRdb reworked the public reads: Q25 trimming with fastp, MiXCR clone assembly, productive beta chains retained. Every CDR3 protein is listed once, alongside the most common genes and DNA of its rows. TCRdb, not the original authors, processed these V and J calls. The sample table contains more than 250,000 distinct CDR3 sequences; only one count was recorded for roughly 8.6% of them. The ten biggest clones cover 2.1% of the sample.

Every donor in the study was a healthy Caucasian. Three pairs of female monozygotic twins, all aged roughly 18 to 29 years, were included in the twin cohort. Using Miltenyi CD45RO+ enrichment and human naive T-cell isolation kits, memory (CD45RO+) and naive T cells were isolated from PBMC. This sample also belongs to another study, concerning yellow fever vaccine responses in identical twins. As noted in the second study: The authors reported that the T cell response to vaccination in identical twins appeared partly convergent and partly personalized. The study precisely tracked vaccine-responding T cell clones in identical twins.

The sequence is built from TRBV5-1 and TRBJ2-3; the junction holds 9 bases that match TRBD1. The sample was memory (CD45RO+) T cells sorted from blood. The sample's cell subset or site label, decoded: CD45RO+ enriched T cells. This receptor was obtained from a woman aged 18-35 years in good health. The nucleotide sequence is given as TGCGCCAGCAGCCCACGGACAGGGGCAGACACAGATACGCAGTATTTT. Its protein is CASSPRTGADTDTQYF.